Following are 4 T cell receptor beta chains from one sample sequenced in a study of glioma-infiltrating T cells after dendritic cell vaccination. Only in-frame clones appear in the TCRdb table, and some are missing; sequencing was by immunoSEQ multiplex PCR. This sample has about 64,000 clones, with 82% found just once. The specimen was blood, collected before dendritic cell vaccination. The receptor set was obtained from a human donor with glioblastoma.

This clone was picked up one time. In DNA, the CDR3 is TGTGCCAGCAGCTATCGGACAGCGAACACTGAAGCTTTCTTT. Amino acid sequence: CASSYRTANTEAFF. J is TRBJ1-1 and V is TRBV5-6; weak D call: TRBD1 (6 bases). This CDR3 region has 14 residues. Trimming cost V 3 bases and J 1 base, with 10 bases left between them. Germline lookup yields CDR1 SGHDT and CDR2 YYEEEE.

Only one count was recorded for this clone. This chain joins TRBV4-1 and TRBJ2-1; tentatively, D is TRBD1 (7 bases). The CDR3 totals 15 residues. The V and J ends lost 0 bases and 7 bases respectively, with 13 bases between them. Looked up from germline, CDR1 is MGHRA and CDR2 is YSYEKL. CDR3 DNA: TGCGCCAGCAGCCAAGACAGGGGGGTATGGAATGAGCAGTTCTTC. This sequence encodes CASSQDRGVWNEQFF.

This clone appeared a few times. This chain links TRBV4-2 with TRBJ1-3, with TRBD1 matching over 7 bases. Germline CDR1 LGHNA, CDR2 YNFKEQ. CDR3 length: 15 residues. Unmatched junction bases numbered 8, after V lost 2 bases and J lost 7 bases. CDR3 protein: CASSQSRDRANTIYF. As DNA, the CDR3 is TGTGCCAGCAGCCAATCTCGAGACAGGGCGAACACCATATATTTT.

This clone has more than one count but fewer than ten. At one end the junction does not follow the germline gene, possibly because of a read error. This chain connects TRBV7-7 to TRBJ2-1; the match to TRBD1 covers 8 bases. This CDR3 contains 14 residues. CDR1 is SSHAT, CDR2 FNYEAQ, per germline (reference sequence). CDR3 coding DNA: TGTGCTAGCAGCTTAGACAGGGGAAGCAATGAGCAGTTCTTC. Translated: CASSLDRGSNEQFF.